The 23 T cell receptor beta chains presented below share a single source sample, sequenced in a study of shared clonotypes between healthy human individuals. TCRdb keeps only in-frame clones here, not all; method: immunoSEQ multiplex PCR. The sample lists approximately 100,000 clones; 68% were seen once. The sequenced sample consisted of memory CD8+ T cells sorted from blood. Subset of the sample: CD45RO+ cells pooled with CCR7-negative TemRA cells. The receptors were gathered from a woman in her 30s in good health.

V is TRBV28 and J is TRBJ1-5; D is unresolved. The germline V and J ends were trimmed by 2 bases and 0 bases, with 8 bases remaining between them. The CDR3 runs to 15 residues. Germline values: CDR1 MDHEN, CDR2 SYDVKM. CDR3 amino acids: CASSLGESSNQPQHF. The DNA for the CDR3 is TGTGCCAGCAGTTTAGGGGAAAGTAGCAATCAGCCCCAGCATTTT. Using reference TRBV28 and TRBJ1-5 for the parts outside the CDR3, the full variable domain is DVKVTQSSRYLVKRTGEKVFLECVQDMDHENMFWYRQDPGLGLRLIYFSYDVKMKEKGDIPEGYSVSREKKERFSLILESASTNQTSMYLCASSLGESSNQPQHFGDGTRLSIL.

This sequence joins TRBV6-4 and TRBJ2-7; 13 bases fit TRBD2. The CDR3 is 15 amino acids. The germline V gene has CDR1 MRHNA and CDR2 SNTAGT. Unmatched junction bases numbered 2, after V lost 3 bases and J lost 3 bases. CDR3 DNA: TGTGCCAGCAGTGAAAGGACTAGCGGGAGCTACGAGCAGTACTTC. Translated, it gives CASSERTSGSYEQYF.

For this clone: In the same sample, other DNA sequences code for this CDR3. The J gene is TRBJ2-1, the V gene TRBV7-9; 8 positions agree with TRBD2. The CDR3 contains 16 residues. V shed 5 bases and J 4 bases; nucleotides not matched to a gene: 10. CDR1 and CDR2 from the germline V gene are SEHNR and FQNEAQ (reference sequence). The CDR3 region has the DNA TGTGCCAGCAGCCCCCGGGGGGGGAGTAGGTACAATGAGCAGTTCTTC. Translating it yields CASSPRGGSRYNEQFF.

J is TRBJ2-2 and V is TRBV28; D might be TRBD2 (5 bases). Deletions cut 8 bases from V and 3 bases from J, with 10 bases between. This CDR3 region has 13 residues. Looked up from germline, CDR1 is MDHEN and CDR2 is SYDVKM. The chain's CDR3 is CASEGGDTGELFF. The CDR3 DNA reads TGTGCCAGCGAAGGAGGCGACACCGGGGAGCTGTTTTTT.

This clone has just one count. The genes are TRBV19 and TRBJ2-1, with a tentative D call TRBD2 (6 bases). Germline V CDR1 and CDR2: LNHDA, SQIVND (reference sequence). This CDR3 contains 16 residues. The V and J ends lost 3 bases and 7 bases respectively, with 19 bases between them. CDR3 coding DNA: TGTGCCAGTAGTATTGGAGGGCCGGGAAGTTGGAATGAGCAGTTCTTC. It encodes CASSIGGPGSWNEQFF.

The rearrangement uses TRBV6-5 and TRBJ2-1; TRBD2 matches 10 bases. Germline CDR1 is MNHEY and CDR2 is SVGAGI. V gave up 2 bases and J gave up 8 bases; unmatched junction bases: 6. There are 15 residues in the CDR3. CDR3 sequence: CASSYTSGNVHEQFF. The CDR3 coding sequence is TGTGCCAGCAGTTACACTAGCGGGAACGTCCATGAGCAGTTCTTC.

This chain links TRBV11-2 with TRBJ2-1, with unresolved D. The CDR3 consists of 15 residues. CDR1 SGHAT and CDR2 FQNNGV come from the germline V gene. Trimming pared 3 bases from V and 5 bases from J, leaving 14 bases between. The CDR3 spells CASSFSNHRNNEQFF. Here the CDR3 DNA reads TGTGCCAGCAGCTTCTCGAACCACCGGAACAATGAGCAGTTCTTC.

The CDR3 DNA reads as TGCGCCAGCAGCCAAGTAGGGATTGGTTCTGAAGCTTTCTTT. Its translation: CASSQVGIGSEAFF. The chain carries TRBV4-1 and TRBJ1-1; the D is unclear. Germline CDR1 MGHRA, CDR2 YSYEKL. The V end was cut by 1 base, the J end by 6 bases, with 12 bases between. The CDR3 length is 14 residues.

The CDR3 bases are TGTGCCAGCAGCACGTACCAAGAGACCCAGTACTTC. Protein sequence: CASSTYQETQYF. This chain joins TRBV7-2 and TRBJ2-5; D remains ambiguous. V was pared by 5 bases and J by 0 bases, with 4 bases between. Per germline, CDR1 SGHTA and CDR2 FQGNSA. This CDR3 region has 12 residues. The full variable domain, in which reference TRBV7-2 and TRBJ2-5 provide the parts outside the CDR3, is GAGVSQSPSNKVTEKGKDVELRCDPISGHTALYWYRQSLGQGLEFLIYFQGNSAPDKSGLPSDRFSAERTGGSVSTLTIQRTQQEDSAVYLCASSTYQETQYFGPGTRLLVL.

The chain joins TRBV2 to TRBJ1-6, with 10 bases lining up with TRBD1. V shed 6 bases, J shed 5 bases, and the junction held 4 bases outside the gene matches. Germline V gene sequence: CDR1 SNHLY, CDR2 FYNNEI. The CDR3 has 15 amino acids. DNA of the CDR3: TGTGCCAGCAGAGAGACAGGGGGCGATAATTCACCCCTCCACTTT. It specifies CASRETGGDNSPLHF. Full variable domain (missing parts from reference TRBV2 and TRBJ1-6): EPEVTQTPSHQVTQMGQEVILRCVPISNHLYFYWYRQILGQKVEFLVSFYNNEISEKSEIFDDQFSVERPDGSNFTLKIRSTKLEDSAMYFCASRETGGDNSPLHFGNGTRLTVT.

The chain is built from TRBV19 and TRBJ2-3, with 11 nucleotides matching TRBD2. Per germline, CDR1 LNHDA and CDR2 SQIVND (reference sequence). Trimming cost V 9 bases and J 3 bases; bases outside gene matches: 8. The CDR3 extends over 15 amino acids. The CDR3 region has the DNA TGTGCCAGCCGAGGGACTAGCGGTCCTACAGATACGCAGTATTTT. It codes for CASRGTSGPTDTQYF.

J is TRBJ1-5 and V is TRBV28, with unresolved D. Germline CDR1 is MDHEN and CDR2 is SYDVKM. The CDR3 sequence is 16 residues long. The germline V and J ends were trimmed by 8 bases and 0 bases, with 17 bases remaining between them. CDR3 DNA: TGTGCCAGCGTGAAATGGCTGGAATATAGCAATCAGCCCCAGCATTTT. Its protein product is CASVKWLEYSNQPQHF. Using reference TRBV28 and TRBJ1-5 for the parts outside the CDR3, the full variable domain is DVKVTQSSRYLVKRTGEKVFLECVQDMDHENMFWYRQDPGLGLRLIYFSYDVKMKEKGDIPEGYSVSREKKERFSLILESASTNQTSMYLCASVKWLEYSNQPQHFGDGTRLSIL.

The CDR3, as DNA: TGCGCCAGCAGCATTGGACGGGACTACGAGCAGTACTTC. Translating gives CASSIGRDYEQYF. The chain is built from TRBV10-1 and TRBJ2-7, with a weak D call TRBD2 (5 bases). Germline loops: CDR1 WNHNN, CDR2 SYGVQD (reference sequence). The CDR3 length is 13 residues. V lost 6 bases, J lost 3 bases, and 12 bases lay in between.

The rearrangement links TRBV6-6 to TRBJ1-5; 9 bases fit TRBD1. The CDR3 extends over 14 amino acids. Unmatched junction bases numbered 5, after V lost 5 bases and J lost 6 bases. Germline assignment: CDR1 MNHNY and CDR2 SVGAGI (reference sequence). The CDR3, as DNA: TGTGCCAGCAGTACAGGGGGCGCACGTCAGCCCCAGCATTTT. Protein: CASSTGGARQPQHF.

The rearrangement uses TRBV19 and TRBJ1-2; 9 bases are a match to TRBD1. Unmatched junction bases numbered 3, after V lost 8 bases and J lost 2 bases. CDR3 length equals 13 residues. The germline CDR1 and CDR2 sequences are LNHDA and SQIVND (reference sequence). The DNA for the CDR3 is TGTGCCAGTGAAACAGGGGGCAACTATGGCTACACCTTC. It specifies CASETGGNYGYTF.

The chain carries TRBV5-1 and TRBJ2-1; 7 bases are shared with TRBD2. The germline V gene encodes CDR1 SGHRS and CDR2 YFSETQ. This CDR3 is built from 15 residues. With 3 bases clipped from V and 6 bases from J, the junction kept 9 bases outside the gene matches. This CDR3 is CASSSGLDWFNEQFF. The CDR3, as DNA: TGCGCCAGCAGCTCCGGACTAGATTGGTTCAATGAGCAGTTCTTC.

The J gene is TRBJ2-7, the V gene TRBV5-1; no definite D call. The CDR3 covers 15 residues. Per germline, CDR1 SGHRS and CDR2 YFSETQ. V was shortened by 1 base and J by 0 bases, with 11 bases between the two germline ends. The CDR3 nucleotides are TGCGCCAGCAGCTTGAGTGGCCGCTACTCCTACGAGCAGTACTTC. Residues: CASSLSGRYSYEQYF.

CDR3 sequence reads: CASSEGHEREEQFF. Written as DNA, the CDR3 is TGTGCCAGCAGTGAGGGGCACGAGCGGGAAGAGCAGTTCTTC. The genes are TRBV6-1 and TRBJ2-1, with 7 bases matching TRBD2. Germline V gene data show CDR1 as MNHNS and CDR2 as SASEGT. The CDR3 covers 14 residues. V shed 3 bases, J shed 10 bases, and the junction held 9 bases outside the gene matches.

The J gene is TRBJ1-2, the V gene TRBV5-6; 7 bases are shared with TRBD1. Unmatched junction bases numbered 2, after V lost 3 bases and J lost 3 bases. Germline values: CDR1 SGHDT, CDR2 YYEEEE. The CDR3 totals 13 residues. The CDR3 reads CASSSGQDYGYTF. CDR3 sequence (DNA): TGTGCCAGCAGCTCCGGACAGGACTATGGCTACACCTTC.

Here the CDR3 DNA reads TGTGCCAGCAGCTCCCTAGGGGATCCCCAAGAGACCCAGTACTTC. Translating it yields CASSSLGDPQETQYF. The chain joins TRBV7-3 to TRBJ2-5; D is possibly TRBD1 (5 bases). CDR3 length equals 15 residues. Germline V gene sequence: CDR1 SGHTA, CDR2 FQGTGA. Trimming cost V 4 bases and J 1 base, with 13 bases left between them.

This clone was seen ten or more times. The same CDR3 also results from other DNA sequences found in this sample. The rearrangement joins TRBV6-4 to TRBJ2-2; D tentatively fits TRBD1 or TRBD2 (5 bases each). Germline CDR1 MRHNA, CDR2 SNTAGT. V gave up 2 bases and J gave up 3 bases, with 7 bases separating them. The CDR3 spans 14 residues. The CDR3 sequence is CASSDRGDTGELFF. The CDR3, as DNA: TGTGCCAGCAGTGACCGAGGGGACACCGGGGAGCTGTTTTTT.

The chain employs TRBV5-4 and TRBJ2-5; 9 nucleotides match TRBD2. With the DNA end fitting TRBJ2-7 better, the J assignment may be wrong. Germline values: CDR1 SGHNT, CDR2 YYREEE (reference sequence). This CDR3 contains 13 residues. CDR3 DNA: TGTGCCAGCAGGACTAGCGGTGGCTACGAGCAGTACTTC. Amino acids: CASRTSGGYEQYF.

The chain links TRBV28 to TRBJ2-7; 7 nucleotides align to TRBD2. CDR3 length: 14 residues. J was trimmed by 2 bases and V by 7 bases; bases with no gene match: 8. Per the germline V gene, CDR1 is MDHEN and CDR2 is SYDVKM. The CDR3 DNA reads TGTGCCAGCATCAACGTAGGACTAGCCTACGAGCAGTACTTC. Translating it yields CASINVGLAYEQYF.